These T cell receptor beta chains were read from a single sample in a study of T cells in Graves' hyperthyroidism and ophthalmopathy. TCRdb fed the multiplex PCR reads into MiXCR, producing one record per CDR3 protein. This table has about 290,000 distinct CDR3 sequences, more than 10% appearing once. The sequenced sample consisted of blood. These receptors were obtained from a woman in her twenties or thirties with Graves' hyperthyroidism that later progressed to Graves' ophthalmopathy. The CDR3 runs from the conserved cysteine through the conserved F or W. A D gene is named only where the DNA matches it firmly. Clone size is shown for a subset of rows, as once, few, many or a class of expanded clone.

TRBJ1-1 TRBV20-1 15 - many TGCAGTGCTAGAGATGTTCGGCAGCTGAACACTGAAGCTTTCTTT CSARDVRQLNTEAFF
TRBJ2-7 TRBV9 16 - few TGTGCCAGCAGCGTAGGATCGACAGCTACCTCCTACGAGCAGTACTTC CASSVGSTATSYEQYF
TRBJ2-2 TRBV7-9 15 TRBD2 - TGTGCCAGCGGAACTAGCGGGGGTTTCACCGGGGAGCTGTTTTTT CASGTSGGFTGELFF
TRBJ1-1 TRBV4-1 14 - - TGCGCCAGCAGCCAATTCCTGCTGGGAGCTGAAGCTTTCTTT CASSQFLLGAEAFF
TRBJ2-1 TRBV4-1 13 TRBD2 many TGCGCCAGCAGCCTCCAGCGGGAAAATGAGCAGTTCTTC CASSLQRENEQFF
TRBJ2-5 TRBV5-6 12 - many TGTGCCAGCAGCTTGGCCAGGCAGACCCAGTACTTC CASSLARQTQYF
TRBJ1-1 TRBV6-5 13 - many TGTGCCAGCAGTTACTCTGGGGCCACTGAAGCTTTCTTT CASSYSGATEAFF
TRBJ2-1 TRBV14 17 TRBD2 - TGTGCCAGCAGCCAAACTAGCGGCACCTTCTCCTACAATGAGCAGTTCTTC CASSQTSGTFSYNEQFF
TRBJ2-1 TRBV20-1 14 TRBD2 many TGCAGTGCTCGGACTAGCGGTCGTGGGAGTGAGCAGTTCTTC CSARTSGRGSEQFF
TRBJ1-2 TRBV12-3/TRBV12-4 14 TRBD1 many TGTGCCAGCAGCCCCGTGGAGGGGGCGAATGGCTACACCTTC CASSPVEGANGYTF
TRBJ2-3 TRBV11-2 16 - many TGTGCCAGCAGCCCCACCCGAGGGAGTCGCACAGATACGCAGTATTTT CASSPTRGSRTDTQYF
TRBJ1-2 TRBV6-1 11 - - TGTGCCAGCACCCTTAACTATGGCTACACCTTC CASTLNYGYTF
TRBJ1-1 TRBV7-9 11 - few TGTGCCAGCGCTCCAGGCCCTGAAGCTTTCTTT CASAPGPEAFF
TRBJ2-5 TRBV2 16 TRBD2 many TGTGCCAGCAGGGGGGGACTAGCGGCGTCCCAAGAGACCCAGTACTTC CASRGGLAASQETQYF
TRBJ1-2 TRBV29-1 13 - many TGCAGCGTGTCGGGCAGAACTAACTATGGCTACACCTTC CSVSGRTNYGYTF
TRBJ1-4 TRBV7-2 14 - many TGTGCCAGCAGCCCCAGACCGACTGCGGAAAAACTGTTTTTT CASSPRPTAEKLFF